This TCR beta chain originates from a study of metastatic and nonmetastatic thyroid tumors. The wider study: The comparison covered peripheral blood and tumor or nodule tissue in malignant and benign thyroid patients.

General study findings and limits: Malignant thyroid tumors reportedly had TCR beta diversity that was significantly higher than in benign nodules, in blood and tumor.

This clone was detected a few times. Its antigen is still unknown. In the original processing: A distant-metastasis classifier for papillary thyroid cancer was built using CDR3 differences across clinicopathological groups. From the PCR reads, TCRdb re-called clones with MiXCR. What appears here as the V and J calls and clone size reflects TCRdb's work, not the paper's. The sample holds over 30,000 clones, 33% seen once. Patients underwent thyroid surgery, and none had received any treatment before it. This CDR3 is built from 12 residues. V was pared by 7 bases and J by 1 base, with 7 bases between. V and J are TRBV12-3 or TRBV12-4 and TRBJ1-1; D call uncertain. This receptor was obtained from a female donor with papillary thyroid cancer or a benign thyroid nodule (not recorded which). Some clones in this sample may be carry-over from other donors' samples. The sequenced sample was tumor tissue. The CDR3 protein is CASTRGNTEAFF. The CDR3 DNA reads TGTGCCAGCACACGGGGGAACACTGAAGCTTTCTTT.